The rows below give T cell receptor beta chains drawn from one sample of a study of shared clonotypes between healthy human individuals. Assay used: immunoSEQ multiplex PCR; TCRdb lists only in-frame clones, some missing. The table has approximately 88,000 clones, 60% to 75% seen once. Sequencing used memory CD8+ T cells sorted from blood. These receptor sequences come from a man between 25 and 39 years old in good health. The CDR3 runs from the conserved cysteine through the conserved F or W. A D gene is named only where the DNA matches it firmly. Rows may omit the clone size; those that give it use once, few, many or a size class.

j_call,v_call,d_call,clone_size,cdr3_aa,cdr3_nt
TRBJ2-3,TRBV9,.,.,CASSVLSSTDTQYF,TGTGCCAGCAGCGTACTCAGTAGCACAGATACGCAGTATTTT
TRBJ2-3,TRBV29-1,.,.,CSVVPPEIGSGADTQYF,TGCAGCGTTGTCCCCCCAGAGATCGGGAGCGGTGCAGATACGCAGTATTTT
TRBJ2-1,TRBV29-1,.,.,CSADPGNLQFF,TGCAGCGCTGACCCGGGGAATCTTCAGTTCTTC
TRBJ2-1,TRBV9,.,few,CASSVEGDYNEQFF,TGTGCCAGCAGCGTCGAGGGAGACTACAATGAGCAGTTCTTC
TRBJ2-1,TRBV7-9,TRBD2,.,CASSGRRGSSYNEQFF,TGTGCCAGCAGCGGCAGGCGGGGGAGCTCCTACAATGAGCAGTTCTTC
TRBJ2-1,TRBV7-8,.,.,CASSLWGHSSYNEQFF,TGTGCCAGCAGCTTATGGGGACACAGCTCCTACAATGAGCAGTTCTTC
TRBJ2-1,TRBV14,TRBD2,.,CANRTSGSEPYEQFF,TGTGCCAACCGGACTAGCGGGAGTGAACCGTACGAGCAGTTCTTC
TRBJ2-7,TRBV15,.,.,CATSRDLSYEQYF,TGTGCCACCAGCAGAGACTTGTCCTACGAGCAGTACTTC
TRBJ2-1,TRBV11-3,.,.,CASSLENNEQFF,TGTGCCAGCAGCTTAGAGAACAATGAGCAGTTCTTC
TRBJ2-7,TRBV6-5,.,.,CASRGLSYEQYF,TGTGCCAGCCGGGGATTATCCTACGAGCAGTACTTC
TRBJ2-5,TRBV6-6,.,.,CASSYHSMETQYF,TGTGCCAGCAGTTACCATTCTATGGAGACCCAGTACTTC
TRBJ2-1,TRBV28,.,.,CASSPGQNTYNEQFF,TGTGCCAGCAGTCCCGGGCAGAATACCTACAATGAGCAGTTCTTC
TRBJ2-3,TRBV6-4,TRBD2,once,CASAGPSGRPDTQYF,TGCGCCAGCGCGGGCCCAAGCGGGAGGCCAGATACGCAGTATTTT
TRBJ2-1,TRBV28,TRBD2,.,CASSLKLAGYNEQFF,TGTGCCAGCAGTTTAAAACTAGCGGGATACAATGAGCAGTTCTTC
TRBJ2-5,TRBV15,.,.,CATSRQGIQETQYF,TGTGCCACCAGCAGACAGGGGATTCAAGAGACCCAGTACTTC
TRBJ1-3,TRBV12-1,.,.,CASSFASSSGNTIYF,TGTGCCAGCAGCTTTGCGTCTAGCTCTGGAAACACCATATATTTT
TRBJ1-1,TRBV25-1,TRBD1,.,CASRGTGNTEAFF,TGTGCCAGCAGAGGGACAGGGAACACTGAAGCTTTCTTT
TRBJ1-4,TRBV9,TRBD1,.,CASARQGSEEKLFF,TGTGCCAGCGCCCGACAGGGATCAGAGGAAAAACTGTTTTTT
TRBJ1-4,TRBV30,.,.,CAWTQGSTTTNEKLFF,TGTGCCTGGACTCAGGGGTCCACTACAACTAATGAAAAACTGTTTTTT
TRBJ2-1,TRBV7-9,TRBD2,.,CASSHRGLAGINEQFF,TGTGCCAGCAGCCACAGGGGACTAGCGGGAATCAATGAGCAGTTCTTC
TRBJ2-7,TRBV5-4,TRBD1,once,CASNPGDRVAYEQYF,TGTGCCAGCAACCCCGGAGACAGGGTGGCCTACGAGCAGTACTTC
TRBJ1-1,TRBV7-9,.,.,CASSRREDTEAFF,TGTGCCAGCAGCCGGAGGGAGGACACTGAAGCTTTCTTT
TRBJ2-1,TRBV11-1,.,.,CASSGSSYNEQFF,TGTGCCAGCAGCGGGAGTTCCTACAATGAGCAGTTCTTC
TRBJ1-1,TRBV18,.,.,CASSPTYREGEAFF,TGTGCCAGCTCACCGACCTACAGGGAGGGTGAAGCTTTCTTT
TRBJ2-1,TRBV18,.,.,CASSPRVSGDNEQFF,TGTGCCAGCTCACCACGGGTTTCGGGGGACAATGAGCAGTTCTTC
TRBJ2-6,TRBV10-3,.,.,CAISEQTGANVLTF,TGTGCCATCAGTGAACAGACTGGGGCCAACGTCCTGACTTTC
TRBJ2-1,TRBV19,TRBD2,.,CASRRREVNEQFF,TGTGCCAGTAGAAGGCGGGAGGTTAATGAGCAGTTCTTC
TRBJ2-7,TRBV7-9,.,.,CASSYRDAYEQYF,TGTGCCAGCAGCTACAGGGATGCCTACGAGCAGTACTTC
TRBJ2-7,TRBV11-3,.,.,CASSLVGPGLYEQYF,TGTGCCAGCAGCTTAGTGGGTCCAGGGCTGTACGAGCAGTACTTC
TRBJ1-5,TRBV28,.,.,CASSPSGGSQPQHF,TGTGCCAGCAGTCCTTCGGGGGGGAGTCAGCCCCAGCATTTT
TRBJ1-1,TRBV6-5,.,.,CASSYAVGMEAFF,TGTGCCAGCAGTTACGCTGTGGGGATGGAAGCTTTCTTT
TRBJ2-7,TRBV5-4,TRBD2,.,CASSSPGLADEQYF,TGTGCCAGCAGTTCGCCTGGACTAGCCGACGAGCAGTACTTC
TRBJ2-7,TRBV5-5,.,.,CASSQSRGNYEQYF,TGTGCCAGCAGCCAGTCGAGGGGCAACTACGAGCAGTACTTC
TRBJ2-5,TRBV5-7,TRBD1,.,CAGSLTGAPRETQYF,TGTGCCGGCAGCTTGACAGGGGCCCCCCGAGAGACCCAGTACTTC
TRBJ1-2,TRBV7-8,.,.,CASSLAGASYGYTF,TGTGCCAGCAGCTTAGCCGGAGCTTCCTATGGCTACACCTTC
TRBJ1-2,TRBV14,.,.,CASSHGGLVNYGYTF,TGTGCCAGCAGCCACGGCGGGTTAGTAAACTATGGCTACACCTTC
TRBJ1-1,TRBV29-1,.,.,CSAGPGWGISSEAFF,TGCAGCGCCGGCCCCGGGTGGGGCATTTCTTCTGAAGCTTTCTTT
TRBJ2-2,TRBV9,TRBD1,.,CASSRQGPGELFF,TGTGCCAGCAGCCGACAGGGTCCCGGGGAGCTGTTTTTT
TRBJ2-3,TRBV27,.,medium-sized,CASSAPAGAGTDTQYF,TGTGCCAGCAGTGCCCCTGCGGGCGCAGGCACAGATACGCAGTATTTT
TRBJ1-3,TRBV6-1,.,few,CASSEIPGSVGNTIYF,TGTGCCAGCAGTGAAATACCGGGATCGGTCGGAAACACCATATATTTT
TRBJ1-3,TRBV2,.,.,CASSRQVSGNTIYF,TGTGCCAGCAGTCGACAGGTCTCTGGAAACACCATATATTTT
TRBJ2-7,TRBV6-6,.,.,CASSYSSGSVEQYF,TGTGCCAGCAGTTACTCGAGTGGTAGTGTAGAGCAGTACTTC
TRBJ1-4,TRBV30,.,.,CAWSLGNGEKLFF,TGTGCCTGGAGTTTAGGGAATGGTGAAAAACTGTTTTTT
TRBJ2-1,TRBV6-5,.,few,CASSFSGPEGYNEQFF,TGTGCCAGCAGTTTTAGCGGACCTGAGGGCTACAATGAGCAGTTCTTC
TRBJ1-4,TRBV7-6,.,.,CASSKGSINEKLFF,TGTGCCAGCAGTAAGGGGTCAATTAATGAAAAACTGTTTTTT
TRBJ1-1,TRBV6-6,.,once,CASRGDEMNTEAFF,TGTGCCAGCAGGGGGGACGAAATGAACACTGAAGCTTTCTTT
TRBJ1-1,TRBV7-9,TRBD1,.,CASSSHRPGQGPEAFF,TGTGCCAGCAGCTCTCACAGACCGGGACAGGGACCCGAAGCTTTCTTT